The 20 T cell receptor beta chains below come from one sample, sequenced in a study of blood T cell repertoires in COVID-19. Profiled with immunoSEQ multiplex PCR; TCRdb holds only in-frame clones, not every one. The sample lists about 170,000 clones; 88% were seen once. Sequenced input: peripheral blood. The receptors shown here come from a man aged 45 to 65 who had recovered from COVID-19.

This clone has a single count. The chain employs TRBV6-5 and TRBJ1-1; D is unresolved. CDR1 and CDR2 from the germline V gene are MNHEY and SVGAGI. V gave up 2 bases and J gave up 4 bases, with 8 bases separating them. The CDR3 runs 13 residues. In DNA form, the CDR3 reads TGTGCCAGCAGTTACGGAGGCAGCACTGAAGCTTTCTTT. Protein product: CASSYGGSTEAFF.

This rearrangement joins TRBV27 to TRBJ2-7, with 8 bases that match TRBD1. The CDR3 contains 15 residues. Germline assignment: CDR1 MNHEY and CDR2 SMNVEV (reference sequence). With V trimmed by 6 bases and J by 6 bases, 13 bases remained unmatched. CDR3 nucleotide sequence: TGTGCCAGCAGCACCAGGACAGGGTCCTCTCTCGAGCAGTACTTC. Protein: CASSTRTGSSLEQYF.

This chain connects TRBV2 to TRBJ2-3, with D maybe TRBD2 (6 bases). The V and J ends lost 2 bases and 7 bases respectively, with 22 bases between them. CDR3 length: 17 residues. Germline CDR1 is SNHLY and CDR2 is FYNNEI. DNA for the CDR3: TGTGCCAGCAGTGAAATCGGGGGACGGGGGAGTTCTAATACGCAGTATTTT. Protein: CASSEIGGRGSSNTQYF.

This sequence joins TRBV28 and TRBJ2-4, with D possibly being TRBD2 (5 bases). CDR3 length: 13 residues. Germline V gene sequence: CDR1 MDHEN, CDR2 SYDVKM. Trimming took off 7 bases at V and 8 bases at J, with 15 bases between the two ends. CDR3 loop: CASTIGSGDIQYF. CDR3 sequence (DNA): TGTGCCAGCACCATAGGCTCCGGGGACATTCAGTACTTC.

The J gene is TRBJ2-7, the V gene TRBV5-1; 11 positions agree with TRBD2. The J segment lost 4 bases and the V segment lost 4 bases, leaving 13 bases of the junction unmatched. Germline V CDR1 and CDR2: SGHRS, YFSETQ. The CDR3 contains 17 residues. CDR3 residues: CASSPDPSGTSGYEQYF. The CDR3 DNA sequence: TGCGCCAGCAGCCCGGACCCGTCCGGGACTAGCGGATACGAGCAGTACTTC.

V is TRBV6-4 and J is TRBJ2-7; TRBD2 matches 11 bases. Germline lookup yields CDR1 MRHNA and CDR2 SNTAGT. The length of the CDR3 is 17 residues. Germline trimming cut 6 bases from V and 2 bases from J; bases unmatched to any gene: 12. CDR3 bases: TGTGCCAGCAGACTCCGAACCGGGACTAGCGGAGCCTACGAGCAGTACTTC. Amino acids: CASRLRTGTSGAYEQYF.

This clone appeared a single time. The V gene is TRBV18, the J gene TRBJ2-3; D is perhaps TRBD1 (6 bases). Germline CDR1 reads KGHSH; CDR2 reads LQKENI. The CDR3 covers 16 residues. Trimming cost V 5 bases and J 6 bases, with 21 bases left between them. CDR3 amino acids: CASSTRGEEARDTQYF. CDR3 nucleotide sequence: TGTGCCAGCTCAACCAGGGGAGAAGAAGCACGGGATACGCAGTATTTT.

This sequence joins TRBV7-2 and TRBJ2-6; 8 bases match TRBD1. The V gene end was trimmed by 4 bases and the J gene end by 1 base; junction bases not matched to a gene: 9. CDR3 size: 18 residues. Per germline, CDR1 SGHTA and CDR2 FQGNSA. Here the CDR3 DNA reads TGTGCCAGCAGCTCAAGTCCCGGGACAGGTTCTGGGGCCAACGTCCTGACTTTC. Amino acid sequence: CASSSSPGTGSGANVLTF.

The genes are TRBV28 and TRBJ2-7, with 9 bases matching TRBD1. CDR1 and CDR2 from the germline V gene are MDHEN and SYDVKM. V was clipped by 6 bases and J by 5 bases; unmatched bases: 14. CDR3 size: 16 residues. The CDR3: CASRNPGTGNFHEQYF. The CDR3, as DNA: TGTGCCAGCAGGAACCCCGGGACAGGGAATTTCCACGAGCAGTACTTC.

V gene TRBV27 combines with J gene TRBJ1-1, with D possibly matching TRBD1 (5 bases). CDR1 and CDR2 from the germline V gene are MNHEY and SMNVEV (reference sequence). The V end was cut by 3 bases, the J end by 1 base, with 9 bases between. This CDR3 has 14 amino acids. In DNA, the CDR3 is TGTGCCAGCAGTTTTGCGGGGACGAACACTGAAGCTTTCTTT. Translating it yields CASSFAGTNTEAFF.

The chain recombines TRBV18 with TRBJ2-7; 7 nucleotides match TRBD1. This CDR3 is built from 15 residues. CDR1 is KGHSH and CDR2 is LQKENI in the germline V gene. After removal of 4 bases from V and 5 bases from J, the junction contained 11 bases not matched to a gene. In DNA form, the CDR3 reads TGTGCCAGCTCACTCACCGGGACAGTCGCGGACGAGCAGTACTTC. This gives the protein CASSLTGTVADEQYF.

The rearrangement links TRBV11-2 to TRBJ2-7; D call uncertain. CDR1 and CDR2 from the germline V gene are SGHAT and FQNNGV. Trimming cost V 1 base and J 6 bases, with 13 bases left between them. This CDR3 is 14 amino acids long. For the CDR3, the DNA is TGTGCCAGCAGCTTAGCCGGTAACCGCCGCGAGCAGTACTTC. Its protein is CASSLAGNRREQYF.

The chain has TRBV12-3 or TRBV12-4 and TRBJ1-1; no clear D. The CDR3 runs 12 residues. Trimming shortened V by 6 bases and J by 2 bases, and 7 bases separated the two germline ends. The DNA for the CDR3 is TGTGCCAGCAGCCCCTTTAACACTGAAGCTTTCTTT. The encoded protein is CASSPFNTEAFF.

The chain employs TRBV10-3 and TRBJ1-3, with TRBD1 as a possible D gene (5 bases). This CDR3 contains 14 residues. Trimming cost V 7 bases and J 0 bases, with 10 bases left between them. Germline CDR1 reads ENHRY; CDR2 reads SYGVKD. CDR3 coding DNA: TGTGCCATCACCCAACAGGTCTCTGGAAACACCATATATTTT. Protein product: CAITQQVSGNTIYF.

This clone was seen only once. This rearrangement joins TRBV2 to TRBJ2-5; TRBD1 aligns across 11 bases. Germline V lookup: CDR1 SNHLY, CDR2 FYNNEI. The CDR3 runs to 14 residues. V shed 7 bases and J 4 bases; nucleotides not matched to a gene: 5. The CDR3 DNA is TGTGCCAGCAAAGCGGACAGGGGGCGAGAGACCCAGTACTTC. Its protein is CASKADRGRETQYF.

V and J are TRBV6-5 and TRBJ1-1; no reliable D call. This CDR3 contains 15 residues. Between the trimmed V and J ends, which lost 5 bases and 2 bases, there was a span of 15 bases. Per germline, CDR1 MNHEY and CDR2 SVGAGI. This CDR3 reads CASSKGGGLNTEAFF. The CDR3 bases are TGTGCCAGCAGTAAGGGAGGAGGGCTTAACACTGAAGCTTTCTTT.

This chain joins TRBV21-1 and TRBJ2-1; the DNA was not compared with TRBD2, the D call given in the table. TRBV21-1 is deemed a pseudogene. CDR3 size: 17 residues. CDR3 region: CASSSRLDSFSYNEQFF. CDR3 nucleotide sequence: TGTGCCAGCAGCAGTCGATTGGACTCATTCTCCTACAATGAGCAGTTCTTC.

The chain recombines TRBV27 with TRBJ2-3; TRBD2 is a possible D gene (5 bases). Germline V gene sequence: CDR1 MNHEY, CDR2 SMNVEV (reference sequence). CDR3 size: 13 residues. Trimming left V 8 bases short and J 6 bases short, with 15 bases between. CDR3 coding DNA: TGTGCCAGCGCGAGGGTAGTTCAGGATACGCAGTATTTT. Amino acid sequence: CASARVVQDTQYF.

This clone was picked up one time. This chain links TRBV2 with TRBJ2-2; 11 bases agree with TRBD2. Trimming removed 3 bases from V and 4 bases from J; junction bases left unmatched: 1. The CDR3 has 15 amino acids. The germline V gene encodes CDR1 SNHLY and CDR2 FYNNEI. The CDR3 sequence: CASSDGLAGTGELFF. CDR3 in DNA: TGTGCCAGCAGTGATGGACTAGCGGGCACCGGGGAGCTGTTTTTT. The whole variable domain, filled in from reference TRBV2 and TRBJ2-2, reads EPEVTQTPSHQVTQMGQEVILRCVPISNHLYFYWYRQILGQKVEFLVSFYNNEISEKSEIFDDQFSVERPDGSNFTLKIRSTKLEDSAMYFCASSDGLAGTGELFFGEGSRLTVL.

In this sample, this clone turned up once. The genes are TRBV7-3 and TRBJ1-1; D unresolved. CDR3 length: 12 residues. Trimming took off 4 bases at V and 4 bases at J, with 7 bases between the two ends. Per germline, CDR1 SGHTA and CDR2 FQGTGA. The CDR3 sequence: CASSSTGTEAFF. For the CDR3, the DNA is TGTGCCAGCAGCTCAACCGGCACTGAAGCTTTCTTT. Supplemented by reference TRBV7-3 and TRBJ1-1, the full variable domain reads GAGVSQTPSNKVTEKGKYVELRCDPISGHTALYWYRQSLGQGPEFLIYFQGTGAADDSGLPNDRFFAVRPEGSVSTLKIQRTERGDSAVYLCASSSTGTEAFFGQGTRLTVV.